This entry lists 18 T cell receptor beta chains sequenced from one sample in a study of T cell responses to AZD1222 COVID-19 vaccine. Method: immunoSEQ multiplex PCR; TCRdb's copy keeps in-frame clones and lacks some. In the table there are tens of thousands of clones, roughly nine tenths of which are singletons. The material sequenced was peripheral blood, taken on day 0 of AZD1222 vaccination. The receptors were sampled from an adult in good health.

V and J are TRBV2 and TRBJ1-5; TRBD1 aligns across 8 bases. V trimming: 4 bases; J trimming: 5 bases; junction bases outside the gene matches: 4. This CDR3 has 14 residues. From germline, CDR1 is SNHLY and CDR2 FYNNEI. The CDR3 sequence: CASSGTGSHQPQHF. The CDR3 DNA follows: TGTGCCAGCAGTGGGACAGGGTCCCATCAGCCCCAGCATTTT.

This chain links TRBV6-4 with TRBJ2-7; tentatively, D is TRBD1 (5 bases). The CDR3 covers 13 residues. V lost 10 bases and J lost 1, with 14 bases in between. Germline CDR1 and CDR2: MRHNA and SNTAGT. The CDR3 region has the DNA TGTGCCACAGGGAAGGTCGGGTCCTACGAGCAGTACTTC. Protein product: CATGKVGSYEQYF.

This clone occurred a few times. The V call is TRBV20-1, the J call TRBJ2-7; D possibly corresponds to TRBD1 (5 bases). Trimming stripped 7 bases from V and 2 bases from J, with 9 bases between. The CDR3 length is 11 residues. Germline loops: CDR1 DFQATT, CDR2 SNEGSKA (reference sequence). Written as DNA, the CDR3 is TGCAGTGTTGGACAAACCTACGAGCAGTACTTC. This codes for CSVGQTYEQYF.

The chain has TRBV9 and TRBJ2-2, with D maybe TRBD1 (8 bases). The germline V gene encodes CDR1 SGDLS and CDR2 YYNGEE. The CDR3 is 16 residues long. V lost 6 bases and J lost 1, with 16 bases in between. The CDR3 bases are TGTGCCAGCACCGAGGGGGGGACAGGGAACACCGGGGAGCTGTTTTTT. Encoded protein: CASTEGGTGNTGELFF.

This clone has just one count. This chain joins TRBV3-1 (or the pseudogene TRBV3-2) and TRBJ2-4; 7 nucleotides match TRBD2. Germline CDR1 and CDR2: LGHDT and YNNKEL (reference sequence). J was trimmed by 6 bases and V by 3 bases; bases with no gene match: 5. The length of the CDR3 is 14 residues. CDR3 nucleotide sequence: TGTGCCAGCAGCCAGGGGCTAGCGGTAAACATTCAGTACTTC. Protein: CASSQGLAVNIQYF.

The chain links TRBV19 to TRBJ1-5; possible D gene TRBD1, 6 bases. The ends were cut back, 4 bases at V and 3 bases at J, with 10 bases in the middle. CDR3 length: 14 residues. CDR1 LNHDA and CDR2 SQIVND come from the germline V gene (reference sequence). CDR3 nucleotides: TGTGCCAGTAGTACAGACAGGAACAATCAGCCCCAGCATTTT. It yields the protein CASSTDRNNQPQHF.

The sample holds one count of this clone. The chain recombines TRBV12-2 with TRBJ2-7; TRBD1 is the table's D call, not checked against the DNA. TRBV12-2 is designated a pseudogene. The CDR3 consists of 17 residues. CDR3 bases: TGTGCAAGTCGCTTTGTAAGTGAGGCACAGGCGTCCTACGAGCAGTACTTC. Its protein is CASRFVSEAQASYEQYF.

This clone was observed a few times. The chain carries TRBV6-4 and TRBJ1-2; D may be TRBD1 (6 bases). CDR1 is MRHNA and CDR2 is SNTAGT in the germline V gene. The V end was cut by 2 bases, the J end by 4 bases, with 14 bases between. CDR3 length equals 15 residues. CDR3 in DNA: TGTGCCAGCAGTGACGGGGGGGGCGAAAGCTATGGCTACACCTTC. This sequence encodes CASSDGGGESYGYTF.

DNA of the CDR3: TGCAGCGTGACTAGCGGGAGTTTTTACGAGCAGTACTTC. Translation gives CSVTSGSFYEQYF. The chain carries TRBV29-1 and TRBJ2-7, with 12 bases matching TRBD2. Germline CDR1 reads SQVTM; CDR2 reads ANQGSEA. Trimming removed 6 bases from V and 4 bases from J; junction bases left unmatched: 4. This CDR3 region has 13 residues.

The genes are TRBV6-5 and TRBJ1-6; weak D call: TRBD1 (5 bases). With 2 bases removed from V and 7 bases from J, the gap between germline ends came to 9 bases. The germline CDR1 and CDR2 sequences are MNHEY and SVGAGI. CDR3 length equals 14 residues. CDR3 protein: CASSYRRDNSPLHF. Written as DNA, the CDR3 is TGTGCCAGCAGTTACCGCAGGGACAATTCACCCCTCCACTTT.

The V gene is TRBV3-1 (or the pseudogene TRBV3-2), the J gene TRBJ1-4; D is unclear. CDR1 and CDR2 from the germline V gene are LGHDT and YNNKEL (reference sequence). V was cut by 4 bases and J by 0 bases, with 12 bases left in between. The CDR3 has 16 amino acids. The CDR3 DNA reads TGTGCCAGCAGCCTACGAGGAGATGCAACTAATGAAAAACTGTTTTTT. Residues: CASSLRGDATNEKLFF.

The V and J genes are TRBV5-1 and TRBJ2-1; the match to TRBD2 covers 8 bases. CDR3 size: 17 residues. Germline CDR1 reads SGHRS; CDR2 reads YFSETQ. J was trimmed by 1 base and V by 1 base; bases with no gene match: 7. The CDR3 loop reads CASSLMGSGNSYNEQFF. The DNA of the CDR3 is TGCGCCAGCAGCTTGATGGGTAGCGGGAATTCCTACAATGAGCAGTTCTTC.

This clone was counted once. The J gene is TRBJ2-7, the V gene TRBV27; TRBD1 matches 7 bases. J was trimmed by 3 bases and V by 3 bases; bases with no gene match: 2. The CDR3 has 13 amino acids. Germline values: CDR1 MNHEY, CDR2 SMNVEV (reference sequence). CDR3 coding DNA: TGTGCCAGCAGTTTGACAGGGAGCTACGAGCAGTACTTC. Its protein product is CASSLTGSYEQYF.

The chain uses TRBV19 and TRBJ2-2; TRBD2 agrees at 7 bases. The CDR3 consists of 16 residues. The germline V gene encodes CDR1 LNHDA and CDR2 SQIVND (reference sequence). V trimming: 6 bases; J trimming: 4 bases; junction bases outside the gene matches: 11. CDR3 loop: CASSGLDKGSTGELFF. The CDR3 nucleotides read TGTGCCAGTAGCGGACTAGACAAAGGGAGCACCGGGGAGCTGTTTTTT.

J is TRBJ1-4 and V is TRBV11-1; D is unresolved. The CDR3 has 13 amino acids. Germline V gene sequence: CDR1 SGHAT, CDR2 FQDESV (reference sequence). V lost 2 bases to trimming and J lost 5 bases, with 6 bases between them. In DNA form, the CDR3 reads TGTGCCAGCAGCTTATACGGCAATGAAAAACTGTTTTTT. Protein sequence: CASSLYGNEKLFF.

The chain has TRBV4-1 and TRBJ2-1; D gene ambiguous. The germline CDR1 and CDR2 sequences are MGHRA and YSYEKL. Deletions cut 4 bases from V and 0 bases from J, with 10 bases between. The CDR3 is made up of 15 amino acids. The chain's CDR3 is CASSRDGSSYNEQFF. DNA for the CDR3: TGCGCCAGCAGCCGAGACGGAAGCTCCTACAATGAGCAGTTCTTC.

The chain has TRBV7-6 and TRBJ1-6; D is unresolved. Between the trimmed V and J ends, which lost 0 bases and 7 bases, there was a span of 13 bases. Germline CDR1 is SGHVS and CDR2 is FNYEAQ. This CDR3 contains 16 residues. The DNA for the CDR3 is TGTGCCAGCAGCTTAGCGCTAGCCATTGGGAATTCACCCCTCCACTTT. Translating it yields CASSLALAIGNSPLHF.

This clone is a singleton in its sample. The chain recombines TRBV9 with TRBJ2-6; TRBD2 aligns across 11 bases. Germline CDR1 is SGDLS and CDR2 is YYNGEE. The trim removed 2 bases at V and 2 bases at J, leaving 12 bases unmatched. The length of the CDR3 is 20 residues. The CDR3 nucleotides are TGTGCCAGCAGCGTTAGTAGCGGGAGGGCCTACGGGCCTGGGGCCAACGTCCTGACTTTC. Amino acids: CASSVSSGRAYGPGANVLTF.